This T cell receptor beta chain was sequenced in a study of T cell changes during pregnancy in multiple sclerosis. Assay: immunoSEQ multiplex PCR; the TCRdb copy retains only in-frame clones and omits some. Found here are around 50,000 clones, 90% to 95% of them singletons; the top ten hold roughly 0.19%. The clonotype originates from a female donor with multiple sclerosis, enrolled in a pregnancy study. The sequenced sample was CD4+ T cells from peripheral blood mononuclear cells, obtained in the second trimester of pregnancy.

CDR3 residues: CASSLDISYEQYF. CDR3 DNA: TGCGCCAGCAGTTTAGACATTTCCTACGAGCAGTACTTC. This chain links TRBV5-1 with TRBJ2-7, with no clear D. V shed 5 bases and J shed 1 base, with 10 bases lying between them. The CDR3 covers 13 residues. CDR1 and CDR2 (germline): SGHRS, YFSETQ.